The clone carrying this T cell receptor (beta chain) was picked up many times. Its antigen is not known. Arm-PCR of CDR3 regions and iRepertoire HTBI primers were the basis on which TCR beta libraries were built. MiXCR, run by TCRdb on the multiplex PCR reads, gives a single entry per CDR3 protein. The sample comprises about 470,000 distinct CDR3 sequences, 15% to 20% of which are singletons, and 12% rests with the top ten. The data derive from a study of regulatory T cells in long-lasting Graves disease. Study observations and caveats: Persistent Graves' cases showed lower TCR diversity than newly diagnosed cases.

This sample's time point: newly diagnosed GD, antithyroid drugs for less than 3 months. The authors made the TCR library using RNA they extracted from PBMCs. Separately, the same data were catalogued under a study of T cells in Graves' hyperthyroidism and ophthalmopathy.

The input for sequencing was peripheral blood mononuclear cells (PBMCs), taken at new diagnosis, from a patient treated with antithyroid drugs. This sequence was found in a man aged 35 to 55 with Graves disease.

The CDR3 loop reads CASKPPGTSDSYEQYF. The DNA for the CDR3 is TGTGCCAGCAAACCCCCAGGGACTAGCGACTCCTACGAGCAGTACTTC. V is TRBV28 and J is TRBJ2-7; 10 positions match TRBD2. The CDR3 covers 16 residues. In germline, CDR1 is MDHEN, CDR2 SYDVKM. Trimming took 7 bases from V and 0 from J; bases not matched to a gene: 9.